Below, one T cell receptor (beta chain) is given with its context. What it recognizes is unknown. CDR1 is SGHRS, CDR2 YFSETQ, per germline. CDR3 length: 13 amino acids. The V end lost 4 bases, the J end lost 6 bases, and 13 bases lay between the germline ends. The validation cohort, a group of over a hundred subjects, included the donors and was separate from the roughly 670-subject first cohort. The repertoire was sequenced with immunoSEQ multiplex PCR; TCRdb's copy has only in-frame clones and lacks some. Here the sample spans tens of thousands of clones, around 95% being singletons. The data were obtained in a study of cytomegalovirus exposure and HLA in healthy donors. Turning to the study itself: Later analysis reported that the approximately 120 validation repertoires shared the platform of the 600 to 750 first-cohort repertoires. Overall study results and limits: The tendency of first-cohort TCR clusters to co-occur in the roughly 120 validation repertoires was the finding of a later analysis. Cytomegalovirus status was reportedly diagnosed by the classifier with high sensitivity and specificity.

The rearrangement joins TRBV5-1 to TRBJ2-5, with TRBD1 as a possible D gene (6 bases). This sequence was found in a man between 18 and 29 years old in good health and CMV-seropositive. Sequencing was carried out using PBMCs. In DNA form, the CDR3 reads TGCGCCAGCAGCCAGACAGGTCTGCAGACCCAGTACTTC. Encoded protein: CASSQTGLQTQYF.